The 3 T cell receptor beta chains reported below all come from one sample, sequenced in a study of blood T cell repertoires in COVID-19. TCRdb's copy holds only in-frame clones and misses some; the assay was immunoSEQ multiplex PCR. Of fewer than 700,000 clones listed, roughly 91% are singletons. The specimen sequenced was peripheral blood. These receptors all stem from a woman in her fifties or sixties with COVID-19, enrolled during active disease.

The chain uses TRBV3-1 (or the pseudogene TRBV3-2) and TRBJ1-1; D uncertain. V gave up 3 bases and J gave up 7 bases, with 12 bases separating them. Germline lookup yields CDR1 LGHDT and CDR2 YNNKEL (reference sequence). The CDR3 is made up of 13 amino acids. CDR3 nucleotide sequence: TGTGCCAGCAGCCAGGGAGGCGAGGATGAAGCTTTCTTT. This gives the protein CASSQGGEDEAFF.

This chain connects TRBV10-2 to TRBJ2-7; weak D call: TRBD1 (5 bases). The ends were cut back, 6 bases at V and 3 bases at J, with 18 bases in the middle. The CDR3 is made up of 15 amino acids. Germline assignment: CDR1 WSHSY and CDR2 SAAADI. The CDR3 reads CASRTAGQSFYEQYF. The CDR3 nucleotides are TGCGCCAGCAGGACCGCAGGGCAATCTTTCTACGAGCAGTACTTC.

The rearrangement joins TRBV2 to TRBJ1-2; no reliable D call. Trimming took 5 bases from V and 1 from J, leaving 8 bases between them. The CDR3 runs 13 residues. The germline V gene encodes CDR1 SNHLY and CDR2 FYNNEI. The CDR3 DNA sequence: TGTGCCAGCAGTTGGGCAGATAACTATGGCTACACCTTC. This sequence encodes CASSWADNYGYTF.